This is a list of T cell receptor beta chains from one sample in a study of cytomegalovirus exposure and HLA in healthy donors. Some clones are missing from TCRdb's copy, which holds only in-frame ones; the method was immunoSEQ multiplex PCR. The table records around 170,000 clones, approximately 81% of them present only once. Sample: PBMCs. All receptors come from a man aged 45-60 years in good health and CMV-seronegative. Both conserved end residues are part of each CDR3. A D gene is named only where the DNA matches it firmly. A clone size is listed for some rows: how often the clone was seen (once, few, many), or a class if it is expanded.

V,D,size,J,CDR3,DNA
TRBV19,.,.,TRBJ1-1,CASSPTGNRVNTEAFF,TGTGCCAGTAGCCCTACAGGGAATCGGGTGAACACTGAAGCTTTCTTT
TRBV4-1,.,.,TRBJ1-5,CASSRGIGVNQPQHF,TGCGCCAGCAGCCGAGGCATAGGGGTAAATCAGCCCCAGCATTTT
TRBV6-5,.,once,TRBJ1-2,CASRFRTLGYGYTF,TGTGCCAGCAGGTTCCGGACTTTGGGGTATGGCTACACCTTC
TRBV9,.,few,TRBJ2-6,CASSVGPGVGSGANVLTF,TGTGCCAGCAGCGTAGGTCCCGGAGTGGGCTCTGGGGCCAACGTCCTGACTTTC
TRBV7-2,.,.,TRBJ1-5,CASSPRLLQPQHF,TGTGCCAGCAGCCCCAGGCTATTACAGCCCCAGCATTTT
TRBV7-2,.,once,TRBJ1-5,CASSPVRGGDQPQHF,TGTGCCAGCAGCCCGGTTCGGGGGGGGGATCAGCCCCAGCATTTT
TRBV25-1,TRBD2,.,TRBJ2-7,CASSEAGGHEQYF,TGTGCCAGCAGTGAAGCGGGGGGCCACGAGCAGTACTTC
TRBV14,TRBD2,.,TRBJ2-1,CASSPTARGVYNEQFF,TGTGCCAGCAGCCCGACGGCGCGGGGGGTATACAATGAGCAGTTCTTC
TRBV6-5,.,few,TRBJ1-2,CASSSAGVDYGYTF,TGTGCCAGCAGTTCCGCGGGGGTTGACTATGGCTACACCTTC
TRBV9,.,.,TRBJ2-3,CASSVGGSSTDTQYF,TGTGCCAGCAGCGTTGGCGGTTCCAGCACAGATACGCAGTATTTT
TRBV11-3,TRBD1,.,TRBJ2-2,CASSTGDGTGELFF,TGTGCCAGCAGTACAGGGGATGGTACCGGGGAGCTGTTTTTT
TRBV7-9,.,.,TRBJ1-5,CSSSLGAGYPHQPQHF,TGTTCCAGCAGCTTAGGGGCAGGTTATCCCCATCAGCCCCAGCATTTT
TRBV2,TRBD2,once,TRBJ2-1,CASSTLAGTYNEQFF,TGTGCCAGCAGTACACTAGCGGGGACCTACAATGAGCAGTTCTTC
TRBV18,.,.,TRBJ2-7,CASSPDRIYEQYF,TGTGCCAGCTCACCCGACAGGATTTACGAGCAGTACTTC
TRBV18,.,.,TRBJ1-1,CASSPGQNTEAFF,TGTGCCAGCTCACCAGGACAGAACACTGAAGCTTTCTTT
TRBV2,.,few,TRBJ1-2,CASRGDIFNYGYTF,TGTGCCAGCAGAGGGGACATTTTTAACTATGGCTACACCTTC
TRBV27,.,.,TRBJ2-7,CASGQGGEQYF,TGTGCCAGCGGTCAGGGAGGTGAGCAGTACTTC
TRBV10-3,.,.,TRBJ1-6,CAISERGYNSPLHF,TGTGCCATCAGTGAACGAGGGTATAATTCACCCCTCCACTTT
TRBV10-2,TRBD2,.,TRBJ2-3,CASTPGGSGGARDTQYF,TGCGCCAGCACCCCGGGGGGTAGCGGGGGGGCCCGAGATACGCAGTATTTT
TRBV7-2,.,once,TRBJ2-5,CASSLDGYQETQYF,TGTGCCAGCAGCTTAGACGGGTACCAAGAGACCCAGTACTTC
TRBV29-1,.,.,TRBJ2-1,CSVERLSSYNEQFF,TGCAGCGTTGAGCGGCTAAGCTCCTACAATGAGCAGTTCTTC
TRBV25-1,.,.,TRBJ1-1,CASSDFGLGLNTEAFF,TGTGCCAGCAGTGATTTTGGATTGGGGCTGAACACTGAAGCTTTCTTT
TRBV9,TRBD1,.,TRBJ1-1,CASSARQGALNTEAFF,TGTGCCAGCAGCGCTCGACAGGGGGCGTTGAACACTGAAGCTTTCTTT
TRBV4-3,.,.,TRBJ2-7,CASSQGAGELYEQYF,TGCGCCAGCAGCCAAGGGGCAGGTGAACTCTACGAGCAGTACTTC
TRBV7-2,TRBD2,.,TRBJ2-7,CASSLSPGRVHEQYF,TGTGCCAGCAGCTTAAGCCCAGGGAGGGTCCACGAGCAGTACTTC
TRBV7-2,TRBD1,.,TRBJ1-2,CASSFGQAYYGYTF,TGTGCCAGCAGCTTCGGACAGGCTTATTATGGCTACACCTTC
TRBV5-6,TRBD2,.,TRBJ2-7,CASSSAARGGLLNEQYF,TGTGCCAGCAGCTCGGCGGCGCGGGGGGGCCTCCTCAACGAGCAGTACTTC
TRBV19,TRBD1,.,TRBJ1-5,CASKTQGTQSQHF,TGTGCCAGTAAGACACAGGGGACGCAATCCCAGCATTTT
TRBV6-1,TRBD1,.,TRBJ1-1,CASDRGDRVEAFF,TGTGCCAGCGACAGGGGCGACCGCGTTGAAGCTTTCTTT
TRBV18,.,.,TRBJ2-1,CASSPQGQIERNEQFF,TGTGCCAGCTCACCTCAAGGACAGATTGAGAGGAATGAGCAGTTCTTC
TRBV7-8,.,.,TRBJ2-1,CASSLVRNEQFF,TGTGCCAGCAGCTTAGTCCGGAATGAGCAGTTCTTC
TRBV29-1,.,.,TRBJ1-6,CSGESSYNSPLHF,TGCAGCGGGGAGAGCTCCTATAATTCACCCCTCCACTTT
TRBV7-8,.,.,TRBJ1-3,CASSLTYNRGGNTIYF,TGTGCCAGCAGCTTAACTTACAACCGAGGCGGAAACACCATATATTTT
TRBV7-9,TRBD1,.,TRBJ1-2,CSSSSTGTGSYYGYTF,TGTTCCAGCAGCTCTACCGGGACAGGGAGCTACTATGGCTACACCTTC
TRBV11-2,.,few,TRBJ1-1,CASSYRENTEAFF,TGTGCCAGCAGCTACAGAGAGAACACTGAAGCTTTCTTT
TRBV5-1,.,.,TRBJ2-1,CASSLEGQDNEQFF,TGCGCCAGCAGCTTGGAGGGGCAGGACAATGAGCAGTTCTTC
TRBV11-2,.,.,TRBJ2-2,CASSLRLGRTGELFF,TGTGCCAGCAGCTTACGACTAGGCAGGACCGGGGAGCTGTTTTTT
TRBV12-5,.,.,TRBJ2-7,CASGFSEVYEQYF,TGTGCTAGTGGTTTCAGTGAAGTCTACGAGCAGTACTTC
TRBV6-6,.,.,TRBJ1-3,CASSSPGSGNTIYF,TGTGCCAGCAGTTCCCCCGGGAGCGGAAACACCATATATTTT
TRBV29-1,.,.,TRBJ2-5,CSVDEGEETQYF,TGCAGCGTTGATGAGGGAGAAGAGACCCAGTACTTC
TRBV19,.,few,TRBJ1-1,CASSAAGYTEAFF,TGTGCCAGTAGTGCAGCAGGTTACACTGAAGCTTTCTTT
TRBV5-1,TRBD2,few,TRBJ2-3,CASSLRGGGPGTDTQYF,TGCGCCAGCAGCTTGCGTGGCGGGGGGCCGGGCACAGATACGCAGTATTTT
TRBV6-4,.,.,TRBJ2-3,CASSAGNGFFTDTQYF,TGTGCCAGCAGTGCCGGGAACGGATTTTTCACAGATACGCAGTATTTT
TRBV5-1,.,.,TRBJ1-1,CASSQVHMNTEAFF,TGCGCCAGCAGCCAGGTACACATGAACACTGAAGCTTTCTTT
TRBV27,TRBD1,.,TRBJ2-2,CASSPTGGRTGELFF,TGTGCCAGCAGTCCGACAGGGGGCAGGACCGGGGAGCTGTTTTTT
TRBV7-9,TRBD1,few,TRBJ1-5,CASSFAGQGLQPQHF,TGTGCCAGCAGCTTCGCGGGACAGGGACTTCAGCCCCAGCATTTT
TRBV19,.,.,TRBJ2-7,CASSSGGKTWEQYF,TGTGCCAGTAGTTCGGGCGGGAAGACGTGGGAGCAGTACTTC
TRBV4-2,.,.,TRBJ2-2,CASSQDIGGARDGELFF,TGTGCCAGCAGCCAAGACATAGGGGGGGCGAGAGACGGGGAGCTGTTTTTT
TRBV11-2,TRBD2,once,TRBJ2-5,CASTRTSGGKTQYF,TGTGCCAGCACCCGGACTAGCGGGGGGAAGACCCAGTACTTC
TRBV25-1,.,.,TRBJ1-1,CASSDPQGGHTEAFF,TGTGCCAGCAGTGATCCACAGGGCGGTCACACTGAAGCTTTCTTT
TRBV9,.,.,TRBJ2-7,CASSVGQYSYEQYF,TGTGCCAGCAGCGTAGGACAGTACTCCTACGAGCAGTACTTC
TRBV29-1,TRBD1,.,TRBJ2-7,CSVESDRGSYEQYF,TGCAGCGTTGAGTCGGACAGGGGCTCCTACGAGCAGTACTTC
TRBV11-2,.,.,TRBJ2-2,CASSFAGGTGELFF,TGTGCCAGCAGCTTCGCCGGGGGCACCGGGGAGCTGTTTTTT
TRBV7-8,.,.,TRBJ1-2,CASSPQGRGGYTF,TGTGCCAGCAGCCCCCAGGGCCGGGGGGGCTACACCTTC